Listed here are 4 T cell receptor beta chains from one sample, sequenced in a study of beta chain features in type 1 diabetes. cDNA synthesis used the whole RNA isolate, giving expressed TCRB sequences. Repertoires were generated with immunoSEQ multiplex PCR, while TCRdb's copy carries only in-frame clones and drops some. The sample yields 680,000 or so clones, around 15% seen once. Specimen: naive CD4+ T cells from blood. All receptors come from a man aged 18 to 35 in good health.

This clone has just a few counts. This same CDR3 is encoded by further DNA sequences in the sample. V and J are TRBV6-1 and TRBJ2-1; unclear D gene. The CDR3 totals 12 residues. Germline V gene data show CDR1 as MNHNS and CDR2 as SASEGT. V lost 2 bases to trimming and J lost 4 bases, with 3 bases between them. CDR3 DNA sequence: TGTGCCAGCAGTGAAAGGTACAATGAGCAGTTCTTC. Amino acid sequence: CASSERYNEQFF.

V is TRBV30 and J is TRBJ1-1; D call uncertain. In germline, CDR1 is GTSNPN, CDR2 SVGIG (reference sequence). The CDR3 length is 12 residues. V was shortened by 4 bases and J by 7 bases, with 13 bases between the two germline ends. CDR3 sequence: CAWTPPAVEAFF. In nucleotides, the CDR3 is TGTGCCTGGACCCCTCCGGCTGTTGAAGCTTTCTTT.

There are a few counts of this clone. The V call is TRBV21-1, the J call TRBJ1-5; the DNA was not used to check the table's D call, TRBD1. TRBV21-1 is described as a pseudogene. This CDR3 has 17 residues. CDR3 nucleotide sequence: TGTGCCAGCAGCACCAAGCCCGAGGACAGAGCTAAGCAGCCCCAGCATTTT. Amino acids: CASSTKPEDRAKQPQHF.

J is TRBJ2-5 and V is TRBV6-5; 8 bases line up with TRBD1. Per germline, CDR1 MNHEY and CDR2 SVGAGI. The CDR3 is 13 amino acids. The trim removed 7 bases at V and 5 bases at J, leaving 6 bases unmatched. The CDR3: CASTDRGDETQYF. CDR3 bases: TGTGCCAGCACCGACAGGGGTGACGAGACCCAGTACTTC.